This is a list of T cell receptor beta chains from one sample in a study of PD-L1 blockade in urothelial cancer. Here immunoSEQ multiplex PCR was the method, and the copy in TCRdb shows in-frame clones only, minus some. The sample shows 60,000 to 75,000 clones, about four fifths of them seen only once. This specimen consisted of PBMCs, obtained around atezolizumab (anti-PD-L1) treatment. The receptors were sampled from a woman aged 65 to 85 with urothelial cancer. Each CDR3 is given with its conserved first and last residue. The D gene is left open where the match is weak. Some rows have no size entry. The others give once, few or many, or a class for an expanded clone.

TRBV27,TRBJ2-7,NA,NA,CASNSPVLGSYEQYF,TGTGCCAGCAACTCTCCGGTCCTCGGGTCCTACGAGCAGTACTTC
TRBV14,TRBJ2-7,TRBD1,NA,CASSLEKGQGTVYEQYF,TGTGCCAGCAGCCTCGAAAAGGGACAGGGAACGGTCTACGAGCAGTACTTC
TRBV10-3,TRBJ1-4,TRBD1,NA,CAISADREDNEKLFF,TGTGCCATCAGTGCCGACAGGGAGGATAATGAAAAACTGTTTTTT
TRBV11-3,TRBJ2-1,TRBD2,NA,CASSWGLAGSNEQFF,TGTGCCAGCAGCTGGGGACTAGCGGGGTCCAATGAGCAGTTCTTC
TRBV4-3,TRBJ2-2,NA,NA,CASSQEARGTGELFF,TGCGCCAGCAGCCAAGAGGCTAGGGGCACCGGGGAGCTGTTTTTT
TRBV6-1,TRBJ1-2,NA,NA,CASFPWAQANYGYTF,TGTGCCAGCTTCCCATGGGCGCAAGCTAACTATGGCTACACCTTC
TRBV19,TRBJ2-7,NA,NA,CASSNGPRTSYYEQYF,TGTGCCAGTAGTAACGGGCCGAGGACAAGTTACTACGAGCAGTACTTC
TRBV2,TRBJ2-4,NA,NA,CASSDLGAWRKKNIQYF,TGTGCCAGCAGTGACCTAGGGGCTTGGCGGAAGAAAAACATTCAGTACTTC
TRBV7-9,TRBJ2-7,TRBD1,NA,CASSLVGQGVFYYEQYF,TGTGCCAGCAGCTTAGTAGGGCAGGGGGTATTCTACTACGAGCAGTACTTC
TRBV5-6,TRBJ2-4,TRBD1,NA,CASSWTGDVKNIQYF,TGTGCCAGCAGCTGGACAGGCGACGTCAAAAACATTCAGTACTTC
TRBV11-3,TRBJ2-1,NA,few,CASTVPRDKSYNEQFF,TGTGCCAGCACCGTCCCCCGGGACAAGTCCTACAATGAGCAGTTCTTC
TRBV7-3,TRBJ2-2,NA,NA,CASSWGVTGELFF,TGTGCCAGCAGCTGGGGGGTCACCGGGGAGCTGTTTTTT
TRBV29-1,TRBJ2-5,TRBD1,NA,CSVTPGGPQETQYF,TGCAGCGTTACCCCAGGGGGCCCTCAAGAGACCCAGTACTTC
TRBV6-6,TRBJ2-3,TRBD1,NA,CASSYLTGGGTDTQYF,TGTGCCAGCAGTTACCTGACAGGGGGCGGCACAGATACGCAGTATTTT